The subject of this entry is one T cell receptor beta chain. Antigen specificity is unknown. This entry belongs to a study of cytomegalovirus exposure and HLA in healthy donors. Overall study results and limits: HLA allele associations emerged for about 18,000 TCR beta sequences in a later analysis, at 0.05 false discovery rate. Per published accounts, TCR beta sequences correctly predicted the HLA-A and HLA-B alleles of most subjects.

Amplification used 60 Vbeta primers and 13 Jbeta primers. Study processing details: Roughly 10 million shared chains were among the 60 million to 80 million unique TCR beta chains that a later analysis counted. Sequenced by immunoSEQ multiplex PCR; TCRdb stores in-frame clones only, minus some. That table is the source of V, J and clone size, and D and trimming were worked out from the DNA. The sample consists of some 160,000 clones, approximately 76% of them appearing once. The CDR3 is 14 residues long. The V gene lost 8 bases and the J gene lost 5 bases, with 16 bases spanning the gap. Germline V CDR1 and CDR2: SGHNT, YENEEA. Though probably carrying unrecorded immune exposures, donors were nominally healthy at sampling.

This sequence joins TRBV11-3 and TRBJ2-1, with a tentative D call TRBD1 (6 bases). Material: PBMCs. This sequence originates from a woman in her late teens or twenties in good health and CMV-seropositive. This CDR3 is CASQGPGKDNEQFF. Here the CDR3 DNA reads TGTGCCAGCCAGGGGCCGGGCAAAGACAATGAGCAGTTCTTC.